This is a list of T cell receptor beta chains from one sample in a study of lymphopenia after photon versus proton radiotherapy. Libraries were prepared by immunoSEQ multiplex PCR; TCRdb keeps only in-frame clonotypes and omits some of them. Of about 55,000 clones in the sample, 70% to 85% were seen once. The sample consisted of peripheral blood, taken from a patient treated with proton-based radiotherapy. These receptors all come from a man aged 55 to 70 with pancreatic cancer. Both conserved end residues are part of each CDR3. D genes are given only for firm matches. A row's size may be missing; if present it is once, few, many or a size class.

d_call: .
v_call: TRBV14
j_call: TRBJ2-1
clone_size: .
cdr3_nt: TGTGCCAGCAGCCAAGATGGCCGGTTCAATGAGCAGTTCTTC
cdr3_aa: CASSQDGRFNEQFF

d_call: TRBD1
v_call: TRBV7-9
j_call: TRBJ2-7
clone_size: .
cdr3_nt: TGTGCCAGCAGCGACAGGGGGAGCCCGTACTTC
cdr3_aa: CASSDRGSPYF

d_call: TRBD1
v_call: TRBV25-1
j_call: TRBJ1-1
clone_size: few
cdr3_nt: TGTGCCAGCCTACCGGGGACAGGGTACACTGAAGCTTTCTTT
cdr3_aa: CASLPGTGYTEAFF

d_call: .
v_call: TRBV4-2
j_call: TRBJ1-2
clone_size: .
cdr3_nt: TGTGCCAGCAGCCAAGATCTAGTGACACTCGCTTATGGCTACACCTTC
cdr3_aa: CASSQDLVTLAYGYTF

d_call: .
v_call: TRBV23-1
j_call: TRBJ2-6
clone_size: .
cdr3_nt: TGCGCCAGCTGGCCGAAGGGACTCCTTCCTACTGGGGCCAACGTCCTGACTTTC
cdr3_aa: CASWPKGLLPTGANVLTF

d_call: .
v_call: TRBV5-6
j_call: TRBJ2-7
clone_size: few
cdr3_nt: TGTGCCAGCAGCTTGGCCCGTTTGATGGACTCGGCCCTCGTGCAGTACTTC
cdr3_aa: CASSLARLMDSALVQYF

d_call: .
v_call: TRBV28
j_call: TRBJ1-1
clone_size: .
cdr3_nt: TGTGCCAGCAGTCATCAAAGGGCCCAGGGGACTGAAGCTTTCTTT
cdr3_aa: CASSHQRAQGTEAFF

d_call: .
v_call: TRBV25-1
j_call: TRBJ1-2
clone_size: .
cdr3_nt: TGTGCCAGCACACCCCTGGCGGAGAATGGCTACACCTTC
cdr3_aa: CASTPLAENGYTF

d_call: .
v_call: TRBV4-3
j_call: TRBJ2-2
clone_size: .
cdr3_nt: TGCGCCAGCAGCCAAGTCGGCCCTAGGAACACCGGGGAGCTGTTTTTT
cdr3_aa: CASSQVGPRNTGELFF

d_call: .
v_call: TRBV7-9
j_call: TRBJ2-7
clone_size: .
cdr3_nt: TGTGCCAGCAGCTATCAGGCCGGTCCCTACGAGCAGTACTTC
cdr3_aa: CASSYQAGPYEQYF

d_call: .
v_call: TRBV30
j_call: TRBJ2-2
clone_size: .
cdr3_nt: TGTGCCTCCACTGACAGTGAAGGAACGAACACCGGGGAGCTGTTTTTT
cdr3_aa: CASTDSEGTNTGELFF